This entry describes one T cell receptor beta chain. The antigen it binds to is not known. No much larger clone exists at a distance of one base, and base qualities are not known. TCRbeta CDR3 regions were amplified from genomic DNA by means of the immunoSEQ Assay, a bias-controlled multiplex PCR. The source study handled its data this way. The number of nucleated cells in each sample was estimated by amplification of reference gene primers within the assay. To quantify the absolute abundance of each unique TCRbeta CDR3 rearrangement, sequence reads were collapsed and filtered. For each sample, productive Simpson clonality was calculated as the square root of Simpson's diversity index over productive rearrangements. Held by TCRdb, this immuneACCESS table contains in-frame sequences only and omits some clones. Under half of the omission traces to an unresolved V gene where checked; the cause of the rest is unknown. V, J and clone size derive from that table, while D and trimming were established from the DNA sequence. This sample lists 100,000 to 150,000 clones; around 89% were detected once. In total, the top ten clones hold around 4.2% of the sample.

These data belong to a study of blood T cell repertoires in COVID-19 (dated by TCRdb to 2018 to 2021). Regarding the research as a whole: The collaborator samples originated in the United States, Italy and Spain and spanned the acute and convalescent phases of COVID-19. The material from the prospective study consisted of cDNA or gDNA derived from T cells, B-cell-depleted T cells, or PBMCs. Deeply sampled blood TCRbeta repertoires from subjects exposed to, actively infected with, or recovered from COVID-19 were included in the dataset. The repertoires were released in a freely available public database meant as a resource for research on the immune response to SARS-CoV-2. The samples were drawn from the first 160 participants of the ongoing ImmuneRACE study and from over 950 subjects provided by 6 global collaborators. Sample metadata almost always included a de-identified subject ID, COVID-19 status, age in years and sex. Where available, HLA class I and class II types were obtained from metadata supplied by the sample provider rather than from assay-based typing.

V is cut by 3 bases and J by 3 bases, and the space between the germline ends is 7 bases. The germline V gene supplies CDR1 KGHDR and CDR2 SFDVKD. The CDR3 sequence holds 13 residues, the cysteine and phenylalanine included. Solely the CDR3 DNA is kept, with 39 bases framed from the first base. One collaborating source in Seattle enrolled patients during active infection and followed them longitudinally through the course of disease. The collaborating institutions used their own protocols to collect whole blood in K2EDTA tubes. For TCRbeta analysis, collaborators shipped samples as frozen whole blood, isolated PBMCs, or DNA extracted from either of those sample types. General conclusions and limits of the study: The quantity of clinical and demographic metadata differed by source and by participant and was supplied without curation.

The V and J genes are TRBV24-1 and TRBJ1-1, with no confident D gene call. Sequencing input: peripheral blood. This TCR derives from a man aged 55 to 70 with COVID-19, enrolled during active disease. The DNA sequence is TGTGCCACCAGTGATCACAGCTACACTGAAGCTTTCTTT. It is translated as CATSDHSYTEAFF.